These 30 T cell receptor beta chains came from one sample sequenced in a study of T cells after yellow fever vaccination. TCRdb analysed the 5' RACE reads with MiXCR anew, one entry per CDR3 protein. The profile shows hundreds of thousands of distinct CDR3 sequences, roughly 8.7% of them singletons. The material sequenced was CD4+ T cells sorted from PBMCs, taken 5 days after the yellow fever booster vaccination. Receptors originate from a man aged 18 to 29 who received the YFV17D yellow fever vaccine.

The genes are TRBV5-1 and TRBJ2-7; perhaps TRBD2 as D (6 bases). This CDR3 comprises 14 residues. Deletions cut 3 bases from V and 2 bases from J, with 12 bases between. Germline assignment: CDR1 SGHRS and CDR2 YFSETQ. The CDR3 region is CASSWGDGTYEQYF. For the CDR3, the DNA is TGCGCCAGCAGCTGGGGGGACGGCACCTACGAGCAGTACTTC.

This clonotype was detected a few times. The genes are TRBV4-2 and TRBJ1-2, with a tentative D call TRBD1 (5 bases). The CDR3 contains 15 residues. CDR1 is LGHNA, CDR2 YNFKEQ, per germline. V gave up 0 bases and J gave up 0 bases, with 8 bases separating them. Here the CDR3 reads CASSQDQQANYGYTF. CDR3 sequence (DNA): TGTGCCAGCAGCCAAGATCAACAGGCTAACTATGGCTACACCTTC.

The genes are TRBV7-7 and TRBJ2-6; D not certain. V shed 1 base and J shed 2 bases, with 9 bases lying between them. Germline V gene data show CDR1 as SSHAT and CDR2 as FNYEAQ (reference sequence). The CDR3 spans 16 residues. This CDR3 reads CASSLEDGPGANVLTF. CDR3 nucleotide sequence: TGTGCCAGCAGCTTAGAGGACGGGCCTGGGGCCAACGTCCTGACTTTC.

The rearrangement links TRBV7-9 to TRBJ2-2; D might be TRBD1 or TRBD2, each matching 5 bases. V was shortened by 5 bases and J by 2 bases, with 12 bases between the two germline ends. This CDR3 comprises 15 residues. Germline V lookup: CDR1 SEHNR, CDR2 FQNEAQ (reference sequence). CDR3 in amino acids: CASSGRDVNTGELFF. The CDR3 DNA reads as TGTGCCAGCAGCGGCCGGGACGTAAACACCGGGGAGCTGTTTTTT.

This clonotype was picked up many times. The gene calls are TRBV11-2 and TRBJ1-5, with 7 bases that match TRBD1. The germline V gene encodes CDR1 SGHAT and CDR2 FQNNGV. CDR3 size: 15 residues. With 6 bases clipped from V and 5 bases from J, the junction kept 10 bases outside the gene matches. The CDR3 reads CASSSRGGQHQPQHF. The CDR3 nucleotides read TGTGCCAGCAGTTCCCGGGGGGGACAGCATCAGCCCCAGCATTTT.

This clonotype was detected many times. J is TRBJ2-5 and V is TRBV7-9, with 8 bases fitting TRBD1. Germline V gene sequence: CDR1 SEHNR, CDR2 FQNEAQ (reference sequence). After removal of 10 bases from V and 2 bases from J, the junction contained 12 bases not matched to a gene. The CDR3 spans 15 residues. CDR3 sequence: CATCPGQAVQETQYF. The DNA for the CDR3 is TGTGCCACCTGCCCGGGACAGGCCGTTCAAGAGACCCAGTACTTC.

This clonotype has more than one count but fewer than ten. This chain links TRBV20-1 with TRBJ1-1; perhaps TRBD1 as D (6 bases). The V gene lost 5 bases and the J gene lost 5 bases, with 15 bases spanning the gap. The CDR3 has 13 amino acids. Germline CDR1 and CDR2: DFQATT and SNEGSKA (reference sequence). The CDR3 bases are TGCAGTGCTCCCGGCAGGGGTTGGACTGAAGCTTTCTTT. It specifies CSAPGRGWTEAFF.

This clonotype showed up many times. The V and J genes are TRBV5-1 and TRBJ1-4; 7 bases align to TRBD1. In germline, CDR1 is SGHRS, CDR2 YFSETQ. The CDR3 totals 13 residues. The trim removed 7 bases at V and 4 bases at J, leaving 4 bases unmatched. The CDR3 DNA is TGCGCCAGCCGACAGGGCATTAATGAAAAACTGTTTTTT. It specifies CASRQGINEKLFF.

The chain uses TRBV10-3 and TRBJ2-3; TRBD1 matches at 8 bases. The length of the CDR3 is 16 residues. V lost 2 bases, J lost 2 bases, and 6 bases stayed unmatched. Germline lookup yields CDR1 ENHRY and CDR2 SYGVKD. CDR3 nucleotides: TGTGCCATCAGTGAGCAGGACAGGGCTGCCACAGATACGCAGTATTTT. Translating gives CAISEQDRAATDTQYF.

This clonotype came up many times. The CDR3 DNA is TGTGCCAGCTCACCAACAGGGACTGAAGCTTTCTTT. Translating it yields CASSPTGTEAFF. This chain connects TRBV18 to TRBJ1-1; maybe TRBD1 (6 bases). The length of the CDR3 is 12 residues. Per the germline V gene, CDR1 is KGHSH and CDR2 is LQKENI. Trimming cost V 2 bases and J 5 bases, with 6 bases left between them. The variable domain in full, with the rest retrieved from reference TRBV18 and TRBJ1-1, is NAGVMQNPRHLVRRRGQEARLRCSPMKGHSHVYWYRQLPEEGLKFMVYLQKENIIDESGMPKERFSAEFPKEGPSILRIQQVVRGDSAAYFCASSPTGTEAFFGQGTRLTVV.

The rearrangement joins TRBV7-9 to TRBJ1-1, with D perhaps matching TRBD1 (5 bases). V was cut by 5 bases and J by 5 bases, with 9 bases left in between. This CDR3 region has 12 residues. Germline V gene sequence: CDR1 SEHNR, CDR2 FQNEAQ (reference sequence). The DNA for the CDR3 is TGTGCCAGCAGCACAGAGGGGACTGAAGCTTTCTTT. Amino acids: CASSTEGTEAFF.

The gene calls are TRBV24-1 and TRBJ2-5; tentative D call: TRBD2 (5 bases). This CDR3 is built from 13 residues. V lost 5 bases and J lost 5, with 11 bases in between. In germline, CDR1 is KGHDR, CDR2 SFDVKD. CDR3 loop: CATSVGSDETQYF. The CDR3 nucleotides read TGTGCCACCAGTGTCGGTAGCGACGAGACCCAGTACTTC.

This chain links TRBV5-4 with TRBJ2-2; 7 positions agree with TRBD1. The CDR3 contains 16 residues. Germline CDR1 and CDR2: SGHNT and YYREEE (reference sequence). Unmatched junction bases numbered 7, after V lost 0 bases and J lost 5 bases. The CDR3 sequence: CASSLAGQARTGELFF. The CDR3 DNA reads as TGTGCCAGCAGCTTGGCAGGACAGGCCAGGACCGGGGAGCTGTTTTTT. The full variable domain, completed using reference TRBV5-4 and TRBJ2-2, is ETGVTQSPTHLIKTRGQQVTLRCSSQSGHNTVSWYQQALGQGPQFIFQYYREEENGRGNFPPRFSGLQFPNYSSELNVNALELDDSALYLCASSLAGQARTGELFFGEGSRLTVL.

The CDR3 loop is CASSPNGGIGGYTF. Written as DNA, the CDR3 is TGTGCCAGCAGCCCCAATGGGGGGATCGGCGGCTACACCTTC. The chain couples TRBV7-3 to TRBJ1-2; D possibly corresponds to TRBD1 (5 bases). This CDR3 region has 14 residues. Germline V lookup: CDR1 SGHTA, CDR2 FQGTGA. Trimming pared 5 bases from V and 8 bases from J, leaving 18 bases between.

This clonotype was seen more than once but under ten times. This sequence joins TRBV5-4 and TRBJ2-1; TRBD1 agrees at 7 bases. The CDR3 has 16 amino acids. Trimming cost V 3 bases and J 1 base; bases outside gene matches: 7. Germline assignment: CDR1 SGHNT and CDR2 YYREEE (reference sequence). The CDR3 is CASSSGTDRSYNEQFF. The CDR3 nucleotides read TGTGCCAGCAGCTCCGGGACAGATCGATCCTACAATGAGCAGTTCTTC.

This clonotype was picked up a small number of times. V is TRBV15 and J is TRBJ1-4, with a weak D call TRBD1 (6 bases). The CDR3 spans 15 residues. Trimming took off 0 bases at V and 3 bases at J, with 8 bases between the two ends. CDR1 is LNHNV and CDR2 is YYDKDF in the germline V gene (reference sequence). CDR3 in amino acids: CATSRDGQPNEKLFF. CDR3 DNA: TGTGCCACCAGCAGAGACGGACAGCCTAATGAAAAACTGTTTTTT.

This clonotype turned up a few times. The V and J genes are TRBV14 and TRBJ2-7; TRBD2 is a possible D gene (6 bases). The length of the CDR3 is 15 residues. Germline loops: CDR1 SGHDN, CDR2 FVKESK. Trimming stripped 1 base from V and 7 bases from J, with 17 bases between. The DNA for the CDR3 is TGTGCCAGCAGCCAAGTTGGCGGGGCCCCGGGGGAGCAGTACTTC. It specifies CASSQVGGAPGEQYF. Drawing the rest from reference TRBV14 and TRBJ2-7, the complete variable domain is EAGVTQFPSHSVIEKGQTVTLRCDPISGHDNLYWYRRVMGKEIKFLLHFVKESKQDESGMPNNRFLAERTGGTYSTLKVQPAELEDSGVYFCASSQVGGAPGEQYFGPGTRLTVT.

This clonotype was picked up many times. The rearrangement joins TRBV27 to TRBJ2-3; D is possibly TRBD1 or TRBD2 (5 bases each). Trimming cost V 7 bases and J 4 bases, with 18 bases left between them. CDR1 and CDR2 from the germline V gene are MNHEY and SMNVEV (reference sequence). The CDR3 totals 15 residues. The CDR3 bases are TGTGCCAGCACCCTACTGGGGGATAGTCCAGATACGCAGTATTTT. Translation gives CASTLLGDSPDTQYF.

This clonotype was detected a few times. The CDR3 is CSATRAAGGSPGKNIQYF. CDR3 nucleotides: TGCAGTGCCACCCGAGCGGCGGGGGGGTCCCCTGGCAAAAACATTCAGTACTTC. The chain combines TRBV20-1 with TRBJ2-4; 9 positions match TRBD2. Germline trimming cut 6 bases from V and 3 bases from J; bases unmatched to any gene: 18. Germline CDR1 and CDR2: DFQATT and SNEGSKA (reference sequence). The CDR3 has 18 amino acids.

The rearrangement links TRBV7-9 to TRBJ2-5; D remains unclear. The CDR3 length is 17 residues. Germline V gives CDR1 SEHNR, CDR2 FQNEAQ (reference sequence). Trimming cost V 5 bases and J 4 bases, with 23 bases left between them. In DNA form, the CDR3 reads TGTGCCAGCAGCGATCCCCCGCGAGGTCGGTTAGCAGAGACCCAGTACTTC. The encoded protein is CASSDPPRGRLAETQYF.

The gene calls are TRBV4-2 and TRBJ2-2, with D unresolved. The CDR3 is 15 amino acids. Germline-derived CDR1 and CDR2 are LGHNA and YNFKEQ. Trimming left V 4 bases short and J 0 bases short, with 9 bases between. This CDR3 reads CASSPGWANTGELFF. The CDR3 nucleotides read TGTGCCAGCAGCCCAGGATGGGCGAACACCGGGGAGCTGTTTTTT.

This clonotype occurred many times. The rearrangement links TRBV12-3 or TRBV12-4 to TRBJ2-5, with D tentatively TRBD1 or TRBD2 (5 bases each). CDR3 length: 14 amino acids. The germline V and J ends were trimmed by 6 bases and 7 bases, with 18 bases remaining between them. CDR3 sequence: CASRTTGTLVTQYF. CDR3 nucleotide sequence: TGTGCCAGCAGAACCACCGGGACCCTAGTGACCCAGTACTTC.

In its sample, this clonotype was seen a few times. V is TRBV11-2 and J is TRBJ2-3, with a tentative D call TRBD2 (5 bases). Per the germline V gene, CDR1 is SGHAT and CDR2 is FQNNGV. This CDR3 region has 16 residues. Trimming removed 5 bases from V and 0 bases from J, with 15 bases in between. This CDR3 is CASSRRRLASTDTQYF. The CDR3 coding sequence is TGTGCCAGCAGCCGAAGAAGGCTAGCTAGCACAGATACGCAGTATTTT.

The table lists this clonotype with a few counts. This sequence joins TRBV7-9 and TRBJ1-2; D not certain. V was clipped by 4 bases and J by 2 bases, with 5 bases between them. Per the germline V gene, CDR1 is SEHNR and CDR2 is FQNEAQ (reference sequence). CDR3 length equals 12 residues. CDR3 sequence (DNA): TGTGCCAGCAGCTGGGGAAACTATGGCTACACCTTC. It codes for CASSWGNYGYTF.

V gene TRBV7-9 combines with J gene TRBJ1-1; D is ambiguous. The CDR3 loop spans 16 amino acids. Deletions cut 5 bases from V and 0 bases from J, with 16 bases between. CDR1 SEHNR and CDR2 FQNEAQ come from the germline V gene (reference sequence). CDR3 amino acids: CASSGEAHTMNTEAFF. DNA of the CDR3: TGTGCCAGCAGCGGAGAGGCTCACACCATGAACACTGAAGCTTTCTTT.

The gene calls are TRBV18 and TRBJ1-5, with 9 positions matching TRBD1. Germline assignment: CDR1 KGHSH and CDR2 LQKENI. The CDR3 is 14 amino acids. V shed 8 bases and J 7 bases; nucleotides not matched to a gene: 9. This CDR3 reads CASRTGQGTQPQHF. The CDR3 coding sequence is TGTGCCAGCAGAACGGGACAGGGAACCCAGCCCCAGCATTTT.

The chain employs TRBV20-1 and TRBJ1-1; D gene unclear. Trimming cost V 7 bases and J 7 bases, with 19 bases left between them. This CDR3 has 13 amino acids. The V gene's germline CDR1 is DFQATT and CDR2 SNEGSKA (reference sequence). The CDR3 protein is CSGKGPGWSEAFF. The CDR3 DNA is TGCAGTGGGAAAGGGCCTGGGTGGAGTGAAGCTTTCTTT.

This rearrangement joins TRBV6-5 to TRBJ1-2; the D is unclear. V was trimmed by 5 bases and J by 7 bases, leaving 11 bases between them. This CDR3 is 12 amino acids long. Germline V CDR1 and CDR2: MNHEY, SVGAGI. The CDR3 DNA reads as TGTGCCAGCAGTCCGCGGGGAATTGGCTACACCTTC. Its protein is CASSPRGIGYTF.

V gene TRBV3-1 combines with J gene TRBJ1-2; D remains ambiguous. The length of the CDR3 is 15 residues. The germline gives CDR1 LGHDT, CDR2 YNNKEL (reference sequence). V shed 0 bases and J shed 4 bases, with 12 bases lying between them. CDR3 DNA sequence: TGTGCCAGCAGCCAAGATAGCAGGTTGCCCTATGGCTACACCTTC. Protein sequence: CASSQDSRLPYGYTF.

The V gene is TRBV20-1, the J gene TRBJ1-4, with D hard to call. CDR1 and CDR2 (germline): DFQATT, SNEGSKA (reference sequence). Trimming took off 0 bases at V and 5 bases at J, with 16 bases between the two ends. The CDR3 is 16 amino acids. The CDR3 protein is CSARDWGWMKNEKLFF. The CDR3 coding sequence is TGCAGTGCTAGAGATTGGGGTTGGATGAAGAATGAAAAACTGTTTTTT.